These 2 T cell receptor beta chains came from one sample sequenced in a study of immune evolution from preneoplasia to lung adenocarcinoma (dated by TCRdb to about 2021). To prepare the library, the immunoSEQ multiplex PCR assay was applied. TCRdb obtained this table from immuneACCESS and retained in-frame rearrangements with V and J assigned. These tables miss some clones; where compared with another copy, unresolved V genes account for less than half of the shortfall, and the remainder is unexplained. Across this sample there are around 7,000 clones, with around 79% seen only once. The ten biggest clones cover about 18% of the sample. Sample: FFPE adjacent normal lung tissue. The receptors here all came from a person aged 70 to 85 with lung adenocarcinoma.

The chain couples TRBV5-5 to TRBJ1-4, with TRBD1 matching over 7 bases. The CDR3 has 15 amino acids. V shed 0 bases, J shed 6 bases, and the junction held 5 bases outside the gene matches. CDR1 and CDR2 (germline): SGHKS, YYEKEE (reference sequence). CDR3 in DNA: TGTGCCAGCAGCTTGGAGGGACAGCCCTATGAAAAACTGTTTTTT. This translates into CASSLEGQPYEKLFF. Full variable domain (remainder filled in from reference TRBV5-5 and TRBJ1-4): DAGVTQSPTHLIKTRGQQVTLRCSPISGHKSVSWYQQVLGQGPQFIFQYYEKEERGRGNFPDRFSARQFPNYSSELNVNALLLGDSALYLCASSLEGQPYEKLFFGSGTQLSVL.

This clone has only one observation. The genes are TRBV30 and TRBJ1-2; 9 bases are a match to TRBD1. V was pared by 5 bases and J by 8 bases, with 12 bases of the junction left unmatched. The CDR3 is made up of 14 amino acids. Germline values: CDR1 GTSNPN, CDR2 SVGIG (reference sequence). This CDR3 is CAWWTGTGISGYTF. DNA for the CDR3: TGTGCCTGGTGGACCGGGACAGGGATTAGCGGCTACACCTTC.